This T cell receptor beta chain was identified in a study of human T cells and chemical hapten exposure. This clonotype was counted ten times or more. As yet, its antigen is unknown. Time point reported: pre-sensitization, week 0. Treatment described: therapeutic diphenylcyclopropenone sensitization with weekly scalp DPC. V trimming: 4 bases; J trimming: 4 bases; junction bases outside the gene matches: 6. The length of the CDR3 is 14 residues. The V gene's germline CDR1 is SQVTM and CDR2 ANQGSEA. Points from the study as a whole: Controls had significantly fewer large CDR3 similarity clusters than were formed by expanded TCRs.

TCRdb reprocessed the RACE reads with MiXCR, giving one entry per CDR3 protein. The sample has tens of thousands of distinct CDR3 sequences; around a tenth are singletons. The material sequenced was whole blood, taken in connection with sensitization to the hapten diphenylcyclopropenone (DPC). This TCR derives from a woman aged 40 to 50 with alopecia areata. Some clones in this sample may be carry-over from other donors' samples. This sequence joins TRBV29-1 and TRBJ2-7; 11 bases map to TRBD1. The CDR3 reads CSVARTGGNYEQYF. The CDR3 nucleotides are TGCAGCGTTGCTAGGACAGGGGGCAATTACGAGCAGTACTTC.